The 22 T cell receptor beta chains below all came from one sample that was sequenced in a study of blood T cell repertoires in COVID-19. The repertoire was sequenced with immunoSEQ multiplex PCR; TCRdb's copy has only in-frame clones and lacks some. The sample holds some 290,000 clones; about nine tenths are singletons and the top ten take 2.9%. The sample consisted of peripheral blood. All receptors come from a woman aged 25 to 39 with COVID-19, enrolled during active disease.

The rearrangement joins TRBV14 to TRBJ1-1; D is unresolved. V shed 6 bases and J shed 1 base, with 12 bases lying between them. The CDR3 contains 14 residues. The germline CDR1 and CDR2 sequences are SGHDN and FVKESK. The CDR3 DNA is TGTGCCAGCAGTCCAAGTCGGGGGAACACTGAAGCTTTCTTT. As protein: CASSPSRGNTEAFF. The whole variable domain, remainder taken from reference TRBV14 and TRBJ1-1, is EAGVTQFPSHSVIEKGQTVTLRCDPISGHDNLYWYRRVMGKEIKFLLHFVKESKQDESGMPNNRFLAERTGGTYSTLKVQPAELEDSGVYFCASSPSRGNTEAFFGQGTRLTVV.

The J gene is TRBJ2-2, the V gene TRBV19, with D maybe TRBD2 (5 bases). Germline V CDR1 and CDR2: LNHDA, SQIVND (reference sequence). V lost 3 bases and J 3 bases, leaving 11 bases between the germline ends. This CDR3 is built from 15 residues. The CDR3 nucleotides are TGTGCCAGTAGTATGCGGAGGCTCGACACCGGGGAGCTGTTTTTT. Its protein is CASSMRRLDTGELFF. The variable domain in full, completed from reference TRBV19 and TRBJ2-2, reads DGGITQSPKYLFRKEGQNVTLSCEQNLNHDAMYWYRQDPGQGLRLIYYSQIVNDFQKGDIAEGYSVSREKKESFPLTVTSAQKNPTAFYLCASSMRRLDTGELFFGEGSRLTVL.

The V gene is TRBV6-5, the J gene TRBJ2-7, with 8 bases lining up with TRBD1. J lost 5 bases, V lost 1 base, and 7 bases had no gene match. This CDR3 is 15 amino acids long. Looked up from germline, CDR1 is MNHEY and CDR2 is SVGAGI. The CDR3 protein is CASSYLGTGGDEQYF. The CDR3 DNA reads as TGTGCCAGCAGTTACTTGGGGACAGGTGGCGACGAGCAGTACTTC.

CDR3 protein: CASKPQGVSYNEQFF. CDR3 in DNA: TGTGCCAGCAAACCACAGGGTGTTTCCTACAATGAGCAGTTCTTC. The chain carries TRBV7-9 and TRBJ2-1, with a tentative D call TRBD1 (6 bases). V dropped 7 bases and J dropped 1 base, with 14 bases sitting between them. The germline CDR1 and CDR2 sequences are SEHNR and FQNEAQ (reference sequence). The CDR3 consists of 15 residues.

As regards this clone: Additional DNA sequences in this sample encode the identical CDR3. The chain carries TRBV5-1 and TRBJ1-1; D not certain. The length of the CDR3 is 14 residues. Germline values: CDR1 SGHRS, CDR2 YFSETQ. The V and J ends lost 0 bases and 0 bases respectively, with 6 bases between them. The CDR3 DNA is TGCGCCAGCAGCTTGGGACGGGTGAACACTGAAGCTTTCTTT. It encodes CASSLGRVNTEAFF.

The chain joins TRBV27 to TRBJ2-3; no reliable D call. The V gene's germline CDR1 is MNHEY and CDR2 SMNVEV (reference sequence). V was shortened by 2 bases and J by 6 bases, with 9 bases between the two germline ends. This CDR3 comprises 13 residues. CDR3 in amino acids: CASSLELLDTQYF. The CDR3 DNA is TGTGCCAGCAGTTTAGAACTGTTGGATACGCAGTATTTT.

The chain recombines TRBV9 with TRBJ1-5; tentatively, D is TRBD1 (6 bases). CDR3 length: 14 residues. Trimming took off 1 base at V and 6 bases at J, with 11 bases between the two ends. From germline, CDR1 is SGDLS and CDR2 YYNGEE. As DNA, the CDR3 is TGTGCCAGCAGCGTAAGGGGGGGCGGTCAGCCCCAGCATTTT. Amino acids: CASSVRGGGQPQHF. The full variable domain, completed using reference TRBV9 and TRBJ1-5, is DSGVTQTPKHLITATGQRVTLRCSPRSGDLSVYWYQQSLDQGLQFLIQYYNGEERAKGNILERFSAQQFPDLHSELNLSSLELGDSALYFCASSVRGGGQPQHFGDGTRLSIL.

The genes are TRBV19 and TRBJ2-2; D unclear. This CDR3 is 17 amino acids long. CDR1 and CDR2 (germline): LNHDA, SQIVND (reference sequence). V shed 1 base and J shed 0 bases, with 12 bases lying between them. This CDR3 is CASSIGSYTANTGELFF. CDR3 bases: TGTGCCAGTAGTATAGGGTCCTATACCGCGAACACCGGGGAGCTGTTTTTT.

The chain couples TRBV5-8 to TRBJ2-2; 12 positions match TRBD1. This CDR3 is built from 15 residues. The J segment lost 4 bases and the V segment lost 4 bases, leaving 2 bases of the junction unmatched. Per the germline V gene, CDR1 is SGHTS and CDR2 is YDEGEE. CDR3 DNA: TGTGCCAGCAGCGGGACAGGGGGCCTCACCGGGGAGCTGTTTTTT. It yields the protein CASSGTGGLTGELFF.

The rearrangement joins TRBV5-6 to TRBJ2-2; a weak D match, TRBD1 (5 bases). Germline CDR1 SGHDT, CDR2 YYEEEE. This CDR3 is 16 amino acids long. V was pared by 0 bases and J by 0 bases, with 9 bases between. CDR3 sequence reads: CASSLGGGANTGELFF. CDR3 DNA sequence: TGTGCCAGCAGCTTGGGGGGCGGAGCGAACACCGGGGAGCTGTTTTTT.

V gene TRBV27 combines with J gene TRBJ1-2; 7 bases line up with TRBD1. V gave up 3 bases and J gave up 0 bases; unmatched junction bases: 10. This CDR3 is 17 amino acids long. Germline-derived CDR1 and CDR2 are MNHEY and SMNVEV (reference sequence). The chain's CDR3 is CASSFKGALDANYGYTF. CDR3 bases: TGTGCCAGCAGTTTTAAGGGGGCCCTGGATGCTAACTATGGCTACACCTTC.

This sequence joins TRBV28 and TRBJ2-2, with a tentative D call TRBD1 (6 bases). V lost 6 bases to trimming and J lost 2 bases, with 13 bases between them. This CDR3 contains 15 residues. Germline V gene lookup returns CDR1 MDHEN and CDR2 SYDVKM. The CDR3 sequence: CASSSGQSNTGELFF. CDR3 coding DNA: TGTGCCAGCAGCTCGGGACAATCCAACACCGGGGAGCTGTTTTTT.

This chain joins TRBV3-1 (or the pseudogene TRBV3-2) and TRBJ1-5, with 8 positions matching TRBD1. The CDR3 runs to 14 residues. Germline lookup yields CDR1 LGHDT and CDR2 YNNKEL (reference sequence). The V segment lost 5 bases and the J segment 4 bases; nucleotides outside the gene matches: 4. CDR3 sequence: CASSFRTGNQPQHF. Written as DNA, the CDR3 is TGTGCCAGCAGCTTCCGGACAGGGAATCAGCCCCAGCATTTT.

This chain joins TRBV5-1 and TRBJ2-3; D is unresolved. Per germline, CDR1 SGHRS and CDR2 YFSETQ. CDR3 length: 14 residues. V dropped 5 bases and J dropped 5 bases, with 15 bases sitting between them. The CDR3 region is CASSGIGSEDTQYF. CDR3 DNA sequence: TGCGCCAGCAGTGGAATCGGGTCGGAAGATACGCAGTATTTT.

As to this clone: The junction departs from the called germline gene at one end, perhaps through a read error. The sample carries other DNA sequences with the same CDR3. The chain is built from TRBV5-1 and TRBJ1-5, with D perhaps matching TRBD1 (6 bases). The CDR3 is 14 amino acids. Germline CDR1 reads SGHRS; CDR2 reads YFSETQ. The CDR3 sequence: CASSLVAGAQPQHF. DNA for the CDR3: TGCGCCAGCAGCTTGGTTGCAGGGGCCCAGCCCCAACATTTT.

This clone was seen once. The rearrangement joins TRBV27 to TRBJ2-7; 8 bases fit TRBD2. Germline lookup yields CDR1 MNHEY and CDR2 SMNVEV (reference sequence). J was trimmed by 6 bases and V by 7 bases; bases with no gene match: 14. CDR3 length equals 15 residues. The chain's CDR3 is CASMKRGGRAVEQYF. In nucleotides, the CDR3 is TGTGCCAGCATGAAACGGGGGGGGCGGGCGGTCGAGCAGTACTTC.

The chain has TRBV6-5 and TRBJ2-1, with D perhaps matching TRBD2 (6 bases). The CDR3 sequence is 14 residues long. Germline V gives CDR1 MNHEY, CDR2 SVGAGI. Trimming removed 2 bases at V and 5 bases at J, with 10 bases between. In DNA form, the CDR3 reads TGTGCCAGCAGTTACACTAGCTACAACAATGAGCAGTTCTTC. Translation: CASSYTSYNNEQFF.

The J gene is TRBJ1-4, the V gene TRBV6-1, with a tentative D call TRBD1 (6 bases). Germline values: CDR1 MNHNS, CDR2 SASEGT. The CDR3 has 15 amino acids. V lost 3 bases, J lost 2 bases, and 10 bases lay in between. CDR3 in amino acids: CASSEQGMTNEKLFF. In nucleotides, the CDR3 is TGTGCCAGCAGTGAGCAGGGGATGACTAATGAAAAACTGTTTTTT.

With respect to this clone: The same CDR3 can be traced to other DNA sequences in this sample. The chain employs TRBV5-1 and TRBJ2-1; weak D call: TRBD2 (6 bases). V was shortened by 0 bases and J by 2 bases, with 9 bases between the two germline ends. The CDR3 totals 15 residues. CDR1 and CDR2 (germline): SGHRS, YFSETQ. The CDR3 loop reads CASSLDGGTYNEQFF. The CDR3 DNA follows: TGCGCCAGCAGCTTGGATGGCGGGACCTACAATGAGCAGTTCTTC.

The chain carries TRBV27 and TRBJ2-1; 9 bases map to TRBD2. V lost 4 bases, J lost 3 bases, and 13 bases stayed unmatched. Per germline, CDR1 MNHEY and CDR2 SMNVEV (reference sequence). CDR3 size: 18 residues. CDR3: CASSSIAGAPYYYNEQFF. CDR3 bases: TGTGCCAGCAGTTCAATAGCGGGAGCCCCCTATTACTACAATGAGCAGTTCTTC.

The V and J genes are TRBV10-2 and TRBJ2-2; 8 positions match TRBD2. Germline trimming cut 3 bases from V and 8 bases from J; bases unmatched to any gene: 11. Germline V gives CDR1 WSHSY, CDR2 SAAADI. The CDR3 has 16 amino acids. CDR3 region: CASSERPGGREGELFF. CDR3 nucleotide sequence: TGCGCCAGCAGTGAACGGCCGGGAGGGCGCGAAGGGGAGCTGTTTTTT.

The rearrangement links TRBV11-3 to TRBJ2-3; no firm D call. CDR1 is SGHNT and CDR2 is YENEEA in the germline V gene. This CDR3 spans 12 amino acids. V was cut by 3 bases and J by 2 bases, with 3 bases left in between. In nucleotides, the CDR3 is TGTGCCAGCAGCTTCAACACAGATACGCAGTATTTT. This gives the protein CASSFNTDTQYF.